Each of the 26 T cell receptor beta chains below was sequenced from the same sample in a study of T cell clones after liver transplantation (dated by TCRdb to between 2018 and 2020). Libraries were prepared through the immunoSEQ multiplex PCR assay. Drawn from immuneACCESS, this table holds only the in-frame rearrangements with V and J called that TCRdb kept. Clones are partly lost; checked studies trace under half to an unresolved V gene and leave the rest unexplained. For this sample the table gives some 120,000 clones, of which 75% to 95% were detected only once. The top ten clonotypes cover around 0.83% of the sample. The specimen comprised CD4+ T cells from blood, sampled 12 months after liver transplant. The receptors derive from a human patient who received a liver transplant. Some T cells may have been brought in with the graft after a transplant.

This chain links TRBV7-2 with TRBJ2-7; 9 positions agree with TRBD1. The germline V gene has CDR1 SGHTA and CDR2 FQGNSA. The CDR3 has 15 amino acids. Trimming removed 1 base from V and 2 bases from J; junction bases left unmatched: 3. The CDR3 DNA sequence: TGTGCCAGCAGCTTAGGACAGGGGGACCCCTACGAGCAGTACTTC. It is translated as CASSLGQGDPYEQYF. Complete variable domain (other parts from reference TRBV7-2 and TRBJ2-7): GAGVSQSPSNKVTEKGKDVELRCDPISGHTALYWYRQSLGQGLEFLIYFQGNSAPDKSGLPSDRFSAERTGGSVSTLTIQRTQQEDSAVYLCASSLGQGDPYEQYFGPGTRLTVT.

The V call is TRBV19, the J call TRBJ2-1, with a possible D match to TRBD2 (6 bases). CDR1 and CDR2 from the germline V gene are LNHDA and SQIVND (reference sequence). V was trimmed by 2 bases and J by 3 bases, leaving 11 bases between them. The CDR3 is 15 amino acids. In DNA form, the CDR3 reads TGTGCCAGTAGTATAAGGGACTTGGACTACAATGAGCAGTTCTTC. Translation: CASSIRDLDYNEQFF.

This CDR3 is CASSYQAGGSPLHF. CDR3 coding DNA: TGTGCCAGCAGTTACCAGGCAGGAGGGTCACCCCTCCACTTT. The rearrangement joins TRBV6-5 to TRBJ1-6; D unresolved. The V gene lost 2 bases and the J gene lost 10 bases, with 12 bases spanning the gap. The CDR3 contains 14 residues. Looked up from germline, CDR1 is MNHEY and CDR2 is SVGAGI.

The gene calls are TRBV2 and TRBJ2-7; TRBD2 matches 8 bases. Germline assignment: CDR1 SNHLY and CDR2 FYNNEI. The CDR3 length is 14 residues. The V segment lost 7 bases and the J segment 0 bases; nucleotides outside the gene matches: 5. The DNA of the CDR3 is TGTGCCAGCATGAGACTAGCGAACTCCTACGAGCAGTACTTC. Translated: CASMRLANSYEQYF.

The chain links TRBV19 to TRBJ2-6, with 7 bases identical to TRBD2. V was pared by 2 bases and J by 0 bases, with 10 bases of the junction left unmatched. This CDR3 comprises 19 residues. CDR1 and CDR2 (germline): LNHDA, SQIVND (reference sequence). The CDR3 spells CASSIWERGPSSGANVLTF. The CDR3 DNA sequence: TGTGCCAGTAGTATATGGGAGCGGGGACCGAGCTCTGGGGCCAACGTCCTGACTTTC.

The chain carries TRBV7-9 and TRBJ2-2; TRBD1 agrees at 7 bases. Germline-derived CDR1 and CDR2 are SEHNR and FQNEAQ (reference sequence). The ends lost 0 bases at V and 6 bases at J; junction bases unmatched: 1. CDR3 size: 14 residues. The CDR3: CASSLAQGPGELFF. CDR3 sequence (DNA): TGTGCCAGCAGCTTAGCACAGGGGCCCGGGGAGCTGTTTTTT. The variable domain in full, completed from reference TRBV7-9 and TRBJ2-2, reads DTGVSQNPRHKITKRGQNVTFRCDPISEHNRLYWYRQTLGQGPEFLTYFQNEAQLEKSRLLSDRFSAERPKGSFSTLEIQRTEQGDSAMYLCASSLAQGPGELFFGEGSRLTVL.

The V gene is TRBV2, the J gene TRBJ1-1, with TRBD1 as a possible D gene (5 bases). The CDR3 has 16 residues. The ends were cut back, 2 bases at V and 3 bases at J, with 16 bases in the middle. CDR1 is SNHLY and CDR2 is FYNNEI in the germline V gene. DNA for the CDR3: TGTGCCAGCAGTGAATTGGTCGGAGGAGGGGACACTGAAGCTTTCTTT. Its translation: CASSELVGGGDTEAFF.

The gene calls are TRBV28 and TRBJ1-2; 11 bases are a match to TRBD1. Per germline, CDR1 MDHEN and CDR2 SYDVKM. The CDR3 contains 15 residues. V dropped 6 bases and J dropped 2; count of bases not matched to a gene: 5. In DNA form, the CDR3 reads TGTGCCAGCAGCCGGACAGGGGGCCGGAACTATGGCTACACCTTC. Translated, it gives CASSRTGGRNYGYTF.

The chain links TRBV5-1 to TRBJ1-4; a possible D gene is TRBD1 (5 bases). The CDR3 runs to 16 residues. Germline CDR1 SGHRS, CDR2 YFSETQ. V dropped 3 bases and J dropped 3 bases, with 15 bases sitting between them. CDR3 sequence: CASSWGLGLANEKLFF. DNA for the CDR3: TGCGCCAGCAGCTGGGGCCTAGGGTTAGCTAATGAAAAACTGTTTTTT.

The chain joins TRBV9 to TRBJ1-1, with D hard to call. Trimming stripped 0 bases from V and 6 bases from J, with 15 bases between. The CDR3 spans 15 residues. The germline V gene encodes CDR1 SGDLS and CDR2 YYNGEE. CDR3 DNA sequence: TGTGCCAGCAGCGTAGTCAATTTACTTTACCCTGAAGCTTTCTTT. As protein: CASSVVNLLYPEAFF.

In DNA, the CDR3 is TGCGCCAGCAGCAATTACGGGACGGAGCAAGAGACCCAGTACTTC. This gives the protein CASSNYGTEQETQYF. The chain is built from TRBV5-1 and TRBJ2-5; the D gene could be TRBD1 or TRBD2 (5 bases each). V lost 4 bases and J 2 bases, leaving 15 bases between the germline ends. CDR3 size: 15 residues. Germline V gene sequence: CDR1 SGHRS, CDR2 YFSETQ. Looking up the rest from reference TRBV5-1 and TRBJ2-5 gives the full variable domain: KAGVTQTPRYLIKTRGQQVTLSCSPISGHRSVSWYQQTPGQGLQFLFEYFSETQRNKGNFPGRFSGRQFSNSRSEMNVSTLELGDSALYLCASSNYGTEQETQYFGPGTRLLVL.

In its sample, this clone was seen a few times. The genes are TRBV7-2 and TRBJ2-1, with TRBD2 matching over 7 bases. The CDR3 sequence is 14 residues long. CDR1 and CDR2 (germline): SGHTA, FQGNSA. V trimming: 0 bases; J trimming: 6 bases; junction bases outside the gene matches: 2. The CDR3 loop is CASSLAAGANEQFF. DNA of the CDR3: TGTGCCAGCAGCTTAGCGGCGGGAGCCAATGAGCAGTTCTTC.

V usage is TRBV29-1 and J usage is TRBJ1-3; D is perhaps TRBD1 (6 bases). Between the trimmed V and J ends, which lost 7 bases and 2 bases, there was a span of 9 bases. Germline V gene data show CDR1 as SQVTM and CDR2 as ANQGSEA. This CDR3 region has 12 residues. The CDR3 nucleotides are TGCAGCGGGGGGCAGACTGGAAACACCATATATTTT. This sequence encodes CSGGQTGNTIYF.

The V gene is TRBV7-7, the J gene TRBJ2-2, with D unresolved. The germline gives CDR1 SSHAT, CDR2 FNYEAQ (reference sequence). CDR3 length: 15 residues. The CDR3 DNA follows: TGTGCTACCACACCTAATGCGGTTCGCACCGGGGAGCTGTTTTTT. The encoded protein is CATTPNAVRTGELFF. The complete variable domain, with remaining parts taken from reference TRBV7-7 and TRBJ2-2, reads GAGVSQSPRYKVTKRGQDVTLRCDPISSHATLYWYQQALGQGPEFLTYFNYEAQPDKSGLPSDRFSAERPEGSISTLTIQRTEQRDSAMYRCATTPNAVRTGELFFGEGSRLTVL.

This chain joins TRBV10-1 and TRBJ2-7; D perhaps matches TRBD2 (5 bases). Germline values: CDR1 WNHNN, CDR2 SYGVQD (reference sequence). The CDR3 is made up of 16 amino acids. With 7 bases removed from V and 4 bases from J, the gap between germline ends came to 23 bases. CDR3 bases: TGCGCCAGCACCCCACAAAGACTATCCTTACTTTACGAGCAGTACTTC. Translated, it gives CASTPQRLSLLYEQYF.

The genes are TRBV9 and TRBJ2-1; TRBD2 agrees at 15 bases. This CDR3 region has 18 residues. From germline, CDR1 is SGDLS and CDR2 YYNGEE. J lost 7 bases, V lost 3 bases, and 11 bases had no gene match. The CDR3 is CASSAPGLAGGLSNEQFF. The CDR3 nucleotides read TGTGCCAGCAGCGCCCCTGGACTAGCGGGAGGGCTGTCGAATGAGCAGTTCTTC.

The table lists this clone with a count of one. This chain connects TRBV5-6 to TRBJ2-1, with 9 bases fitting TRBD1. Germline lookup yields CDR1 SGHDT and CDR2 YYEEEE. V shed 3 bases, J shed 3 bases, and the junction held 4 bases outside the gene matches. This CDR3 spans 15 amino acids. The CDR3 DNA sequence: TGTGCCAGCAGCTCCGGGACAGGGTACTACAATGAGCAGTTCTTC. Translation gives CASSSGTGYYNEQFF.

This rearrangement joins TRBV28 to TRBJ2-1, with D uncertain. Looked up from germline, CDR1 is MDHEN and CDR2 is SYDVKM. The V end was cut by 5 bases, the J end by 8 bases, with 10 bases between. The CDR3 contains 12 residues. CDR3 region: CASSTHKDEQFF. The CDR3 nucleotides are TGTGCCAGCAGTACACACAAGGATGAGCAGTTCTTC.

The chain is built from TRBV28 and TRBJ2-7; 9 nucleotides agree with TRBD1. Trimming at V came to 5 bases and at J to 1 base, leaving 15 bases not matched to a gene. CDR3 length: 18 residues. Germline CDR1 reads MDHEN; CDR2 reads SYDVKM. In DNA form, the CDR3 reads TGTGCCAGCAGTCCCTACCGCACCGGGACAGGGCCTTCCTACGAGCAGTACTTC. As protein: CASSPYRTGTGPSYEQYF. The complete variable domain, with remaining parts taken from reference TRBV28 and TRBJ2-7, reads DVKVTQSSRYLVKRTGEKVFLECVQDMDHENMFWYRQDPGLGLRLIYFSYDVKMKEKGDIPEGYSVSREKKERFSLILESASTNQTSMYLCASSPYRTGTGPSYEQYFGPGTRLTVT.

The chain is built from TRBV7-8 and TRBJ2-3; D is unresolved. Trimming left V 4 bases short and J 4 bases short, with 18 bases between. This CDR3 spans 16 amino acids. The germline CDR1 and CDR2 sequences are SGHVS and FQNEAQ. CDR3: CASSSHSSFGADTQYF. CDR3 nucleotide sequence: TGTGCCAGCAGCTCCCATTCGAGCTTCGGTGCAGATACGCAGTATTTT.

V is TRBV28 and J is TRBJ2-6, with D uncertain. V was pared by 6 bases and J by 3 bases, with 9 bases between. Germline V CDR1 and CDR2: MDHEN, SYDVKM. This CDR3 has 14 residues. The CDR3 DNA is TGTGCCAGCAGCGGACCTGGTGGGGCCAACGTCCTGACTTTC. Amino acids: CASSGPGGANVLTF.

This chain uses TRBV18 with TRBJ1-3; D not resolved. Germline lookup yields CDR1 KGHSH and CDR2 LQKENI. This CDR3 has 16 amino acids. V lost 1 base and J lost 1, with 11 bases in between. CDR3: CASSPQREVSGNTIYF. DNA of the CDR3: TGTGCCAGCTCACCACAGAGGGAGGTATCTGGAAACACCATATATTTT.

The CDR3 DNA reads TGTGCCAGCACCTCTGTGGGGGGCAGTTTAGTGACCCAGTACTTC. This sequence encodes CASTSVGGSLVTQYF. The chain recombines TRBV6-1 with TRBJ2-5; D may match TRBD1 or TRBD2 (6 bases each). Germline-derived CDR1 and CDR2 are MNHNS and SASEGT. The CDR3 runs 15 residues. The V gene lost 7 bases and the J gene lost 7 bases, with 22 bases spanning the gap.

V is TRBV4-3 and J is TRBJ2-3; TRBD1 aligns across 7 bases. Germline loops: CDR1 LGHNA, CDR2 YSLEER. V was pared by 1 base and J by 6 bases, with 25 bases of the junction left unmatched. This CDR3 spans 21 amino acids. CDR3 in amino acids: CASSQGWKRGQWVGTKDTQYF. In nucleotides, the CDR3 is TGCGCCAGCAGCCAAGGCTGGAAGAGGGGGCAGTGGGTCGGGACCAAGGATACGCAGTATTTT.

The chain employs TRBV9 and TRBJ1-2; weak D call: TRBD1 (6 bases). This CDR3 region has 12 residues. Trimming cost V 3 bases and J 8 bases, with 11 bases left between them. Looked up from germline, CDR1 is SGDLS and CDR2 is YYNGEE. The CDR3: CASSEQGSGYTF. The CDR3 nucleotides are TGTGCCAGCAGCGAACAGGGCTCCGGCTACACCTTC.

The V call is TRBV9, the J call TRBJ2-5; 9 bases fit TRBD1. Germline V CDR1 and CDR2: SGDLS, YYNGEE. J was trimmed by 4 bases and V by 4 bases; bases with no gene match: 11. This CDR3 has 16 amino acids. CDR3 coding DNA: TGTGCCAGCAGCTCTCTCCCGGACAGGGGACTAGAGACCCAGTACTTC. Its translation is CASSSLPDRGLETQYF.